This T cell receptor beta chain emerged from a study of T cell responses to AZD1222 COVID-19 vaccine. Repertoires were generated with immunoSEQ multiplex PCR, while TCRdb's copy carries only in-frame clones and drops some. The profile covers 100,000 to 150,000 clones, with under 90% appearing a single time and about 22% taken by the ten largest. CDR1 and CDR2 (germline): MNHEY, SMNVEV (reference sequence). This CDR3 region has 13 residues. V lost 1 base, J lost 9 bases, and 7 bases lay in between. This clonotype was sampled from an adult in good health. This rearrangement joins TRBV27 to TRBJ1-6, with a tentative D call TRBD1 (5 bases). Source: peripheral blood, taken on day 0 of AZD1222 vaccination. The CDR3 is CASSLFRASPLHF. CDR3 DNA: TGTGCCAGCAGTTTATTCAGGGCTTCACCCCTCCACTTT.